This T cell receptor beta chain is drawn from a study of T cell responses to AZD1222 COVID-19 vaccine. Study outcomes and limitations: Increased Spike-specific TCR breadth and depth were observed after two AZD1222 doses. Baseline testing showed seropositivity in only six AZD1222 recipients. White British ancestry dominated among donors, who included more females, and clonal diversity was possibly underestimated. Repertoire collection took place solely once the T cell response had peaked.

Data came from immunoSEQ multiplex PCR; TCRdb stores just in-frame clones and leaves some out. The sample shows 95,000 to 100,000 clones, about nine tenths of them seen only once. The germline gives CDR1 MDHEN, CDR2 SYDVKM. The CDR3 extends over 11 amino acids. As to this clone: Its antigen is not known.

The source material was peripheral blood, sampled 28 days after the second AZD1222 dose. The clonotype originates from an adult who received the AZD1222 COVID-19 vaccine. The chain uses TRBV28 and TRBJ1-1; 7 bases fit TRBD1. CDR3 protein: CRGQANTEAFF. In DNA, the CDR3 is TGTAGGGGGCAGGCGAACACTGAAGCTTTCTTT.